This note documents a single TCR beta chain sequence. Its antigen remains unidentified. This sample stems from a study of cytomegalovirus exposure and HLA in healthy donors. Study details: Among around 170 million T cells, an earlier analysis found roughly 100 million unique TCR beta sequences. Study findings and constraints: Sequencing probably produced one cluster of sequence variants that were highly shared. Several of the most significant clusters were apparently associated with common viral pathogens in a later analysis. A later look showed TCR association rates differing by HLA locus, highest for DRB1 and lowest for HLA-C.

The PCR had 60 Vbeta and 13 Jbeta primers. TCRdb keeps only in-frame clones here, not all; method: immunoSEQ multiplex PCR. This sample yields approximately 150,000 clones, of which around 78% are seen a single time; 13% belongs to the top ten. The receptor comes from a woman in her 50s in good health and CMV-seropositive. The sample was PBMCs.

CDR3 sequence: CAISGFQGARYEQYF. In DNA form, the CDR3 reads TGTGCCATCAGTGGGTTTCAGGGGGCGCGGTACGAGCAGTACTTC. V usage is TRBV10-3 and J usage is TRBJ2-7; 8 bases map to TRBD1. The trim removed 4 bases at V and 4 bases at J, leaving 9 bases unmatched. The length of the CDR3 is 15 residues. Germline CDR1 and CDR2: ENHRY and SYGVKD.